This TCR beta chain was obtained from a study of T-cell reconstitution after alpha-beta-depleted transplantation in children (dated by TCRdb to 2016 to 2017). Looking at the study overall: Using TCR repertoire profiling, the study quantitatively followed how T-cell immune reconstitution unfolded in children after TCRalphabeta/CD19-depleted allogeneic hematopoietic cell transplantation.

At the junction V is shortened by 6 bases and J by 2 bases, with 17 bases in between. Based on the germline V gene, the CDR1 and CDR2 sequences are SQVTM and ANQGSEA. Its CDR3 holds 14 amino acids, cysteine through phenylalanine. CDR3 DNA is the only sequence kept; it has 42 bases, read in frame from the first base. Turning to this clonotype: The antigen this receptor binds is unknown. No quality values exist for individual bases; no much larger clone is one base distant.

The library was produced with PCR. TCRdb names Illumina HiSeq 2500 as the instrument used. To normalize quantification of the TCRbeta repertoire, the TCR libraries were built with molecular barcoding that relied on unique molecular identifiers. TCRdb ran its own pipeline on the public reads, namely fastp trimming at Q25 and MiXCR clone calling, and kept in-frame beta chains. Identical CDR3 proteins give one entry, which carries the most common genes and DNA. This sample lists a few hundred thousand distinct CDR3 sequences; roughly 22% were detected once. The ten largest clonotypes hold about 3.8% of the sample.

Here the chain combines TRBV29-1 and TRBJ2-7; too little of a D gene remains to name it. The clonotype comes from a human donor who donated a stem cell graft to a child with acute myeloid leukemia. The starting material was PBMCs from the stem cell graft donor, obtained from the stem cell graft. The DNA sequence follows: TGCAGCGTCTGCTCCGGGCCTGGGGCCTACGAGCAGTACTTC. Translated, it gives CSVCSGPGAYEQYF.